Below are 24 T cell receptor beta chains sequenced from a single sample in a study of early stage breast cancer tumors. TCRdb's copy holds only in-frame clones and misses some; the assay was immunoSEQ multiplex PCR. This table holds 25,000 to 35,000 clones, about 70% found once. The sequenced material came from blood. These receptors all come from a person aged 45-65 years with breast cancer.

The chain is built from TRBV7-2 and TRBJ2-3; D gene uncertain. Trimming removed 2 bases from V and 1 base from J, with 7 bases in between. This CDR3 region has 14 residues. Germline-derived CDR1 and CDR2 are SGHTA and FQGNSA. In nucleotides, the CDR3 is TGTGCCAGCAGCTTAAATGCGCGCACAGATACGCAGTATTTT. It is translated as CASSLNARTDTQYF.

The rearrangement links TRBV29-1 to TRBJ2-3; 11 bases line up with TRBD2. Trimming at V came to 6 bases and at J to 7 bases, leaving 21 bases not matched to a gene. CDR1 SQVTM and CDR2 ANQGSEA come from the germline V gene. CDR3 length: 18 amino acids. CDR3 bases: TGCAGCGTGGCCATTCTTACGTTTAGCGGGAGGGCCTCTAATACGCAGTATTTT. Amino acids: CSVAILTFSGRASNTQYF.

This clone was counted only a few times. For the CDR3, the DNA is TGTGCCAGCAGCTTAGACAGGGACCACGAGCAGTACTTC. Translation: CASSLDRDHEQYF. The rearrangement joins TRBV11-2 to TRBJ2-7, with D perhaps TRBD1 or TRBD2 (5 bases each). Trimming took 0 bases from V and 5 from J, leaving 8 bases between them. The CDR3 is 13 residues long. Germline values: CDR1 SGHAT, CDR2 FQNNGV.

Only a few counts were recorded for this clone. The CDR3 coding sequence is TGTGCCAGCAGCCCCTACGGTGCGAACACTGAAGCTTTCTTT. This codes for CASSPYGANTEAFF. The chain couples TRBV11-2 to TRBJ1-1; D remains ambiguous. V dropped 5 bases and J dropped 1 base, with 11 bases sitting between them. Germline V gene data show CDR1 as SGHAT and CDR2 as FQNNGV. This CDR3 region has 14 residues.

V and J are TRBV6-5 and TRBJ2-2; the match to TRBD2 covers 7 bases. The CDR3 totals 16 residues. The germline V gene has CDR1 MNHEY and CDR2 SVGAGI. V dropped 4 bases and J dropped 0; count of bases not matched to a gene: 5. The CDR3 bases are TGTGCCAGCAGTTCGGGACTACCATCGAACACCGGGGAGCTGTTTTTT. Protein product: CASSSGLPSNTGELFF.

The J gene is TRBJ1-2, the V gene TRBV18; 8 bases fit TRBD1. J gave up 8 bases and V 3 bases, and 2 bases lay outside the gene matches. The germline V gene has CDR1 KGHSH and CDR2 LQKENI. The CDR3 is 12 amino acids. In DNA, the CDR3 is TGTGCCAGCTCACCGACAGGGGACGGCTACACCTTC. Its protein product is CASSPTGDGYTF.

The chain is built from TRBV5-1 and TRBJ2-3, with 9 bases aligning to TRBD1. The V segment lost 2 bases and the J segment 5 bases; nucleotides outside the gene matches: 6. Germline V gene lookup returns CDR1 SGHRS and CDR2 YFSETQ. This CDR3 is 15 amino acids long. The CDR3 protein is CASSFGTGIKDTQYF. The CDR3 DNA is TGCGCCAGCAGCTTCGGGACAGGGATTAAAGATACGCAGTATTTT.

V usage is TRBV6-1 and J usage is TRBJ2-1, with D perhaps TRBD2 (6 bases). This CDR3 has 13 amino acids. With 7 bases removed from V and 5 bases from J, the gap between germline ends came to 12 bases. Germline values: CDR1 MNHNS, CDR2 SASEGT. CDR3 region: CASKLASNNEQFF. The CDR3 DNA follows: TGTGCCAGCAAGCTAGCGTCAAACAATGAGCAGTTCTTC.

The rearrangement links TRBV7-8 to TRBJ2-7; 13 bases fit TRBD2. The V gene's germline CDR1 is SGHVS and CDR2 FQNEAQ. V lost 7 bases to trimming and J lost 0 bases; unmatched junction nucleotides: 6. CDR3 length: 16 amino acids. CDR3 bases: TGTGCCAGCACCCTGGGACTAGCGGGAAGCTCCTACGAGCAGTACTTC. Encoded protein: CASTLGLAGSSYEQYF.

This rearrangement joins TRBV6-1 to TRBJ2-3; 9 positions match TRBD1. Germline-derived CDR1 and CDR2 are MNHNS and SASEGT. CDR3 size: 15 residues. V lost 6 bases to trimming and J lost 5 bases; unmatched junction nucleotides: 9. CDR3 in amino acids: CASRDSGQGLDTQYF. CDR3 in DNA: TGTGCCAGCAGGGATTCGGGACAGGGTCTAGATACGCAGTATTTT.

The genes are TRBV4-3 and TRBJ1-4; D ambiguous. Germline V gene sequence: CDR1 LGHNA, CDR2 YSLEER. The length of the CDR3 is 17 residues. V shed 4 bases and J shed 0 bases, with 15 bases lying between them. CDR3 sequence: CASSRRAGGATNEKLFF. The CDR3 nucleotides are TGCGCCAGCAGCCGGCGGGCAGGTGGGGCAACTAATGAAAAACTGTTTTTT.

The chain is built from TRBV9 and TRBJ1-3; D unclear. With 0 bases removed from V and 1 base from J, the gap between germline ends came to 5 bases. This CDR3 has 14 residues. Germline V gene lookup returns CDR1 SGDLS and CDR2 YYNGEE. CDR3 DNA: TGTGCCAGCAGCGTAGGGAGTTCTGGAAACACCATATATTTT. It codes for CASSVGSSGNTIYF.

CDR3 nucleotides: TGCGCCAGCAGCCAACAAGGACAGGTACAAGAGACCCAGTACTTC. Protein: CASSQQGQVQETQYF. V gene TRBV4-1 combines with J gene TRBJ2-5, with 7 bases aligning to TRBD1. Germline assignment: CDR1 MGHRA and CDR2 YSYEKL. The ends lost 2 bases at V and 2 bases at J; junction bases unmatched: 5. This CDR3 has 15 amino acids.

The rearrangement joins TRBV7-2 to TRBJ1-1; 10 nucleotides align to TRBD1. The CDR3 totals 15 residues. Germline V gene sequence: CDR1 SGHTA, CDR2 FQGNSA. Losses at the gene ends were 5 bases for V and 0 bases for J; bases not matched to a gene: 3. The chain's CDR3 is CASSPTGGLNTEAFF. The DNA for the CDR3 is TGTGCCAGCAGCCCGACAGGGGGCCTGAACACTGAAGCTTTCTTT.

V gene TRBV15 combines with J gene TRBJ2-7; D possibly corresponds to TRBD2 (5 bases). The CDR3 consists of 14 residues. V lost 0 bases and J lost 0, with 6 bases in between. Germline V gene lookup returns CDR1 LNHNV and CDR2 YYDKDF (reference sequence). CDR3 DNA: TGTGCCACCAGCAGAGAGAGCGGCTCCTACGAGCAGTACTTC. It codes for CATSRESGSYEQYF.

The chain has TRBV7-3 and TRBJ1-1; D is perhaps TRBD1 (5 bases). The V end was cut by 2 bases, the J end by 1 base, with 5 bases between. Looked up from germline, CDR1 is SGHTA and CDR2 is FQGTGA. There are 13 residues in the CDR3. The chain's CDR3 is CASSLQGNTEAFF. The CDR3 nucleotides read TGTGCCAGCAGCTTACAGGGGAACACTGAAGCTTTCTTT.

The V call is TRBV4-1, the J call TRBJ2-1; no definite D call. V was trimmed by 0 bases and J by 9 bases, leaving 9 bases between them. Germline V gene sequence: CDR1 MGHRA, CDR2 YSYEKL. The CDR3 totals 13 residues. The CDR3 spells CASSQDRNFEQFF. For the CDR3, the DNA is TGCGCCAGCAGCCAAGATCGAAACTTTGAGCAGTTCTTC.

The chain carries TRBV4-2 and TRBJ2-7, with 8 bases lining up with TRBD2. V was pared by 4 bases and J by 3 bases, with 8 bases of the junction left unmatched. Germline lookup yields CDR1 LGHNA and CDR2 YNFKEQ. This CDR3 is built from 15 residues. CDR3 nucleotide sequence: TGTGCCAGCAGCCTTTCGGGACTAGATCTCTACGAGCAGTACTTC. It is translated as CASSLSGLDLYEQYF.

The chain has TRBV30 and TRBJ1-3; no clear D gene. The CDR3 is 12 residues long. From germline, CDR1 is GTSNPN and CDR2 SVGIG (reference sequence). Trimming took off 0 bases at V and 6 bases at J, with 6 bases between the two ends. The CDR3 coding sequence is TGTGCCTGGAGTGTAATTCCAAACACCATATATTTT. Amino acids: CAWSVIPNTIYF.

V usage is TRBV5-1 and J usage is TRBJ1-1, with 10 bases matching TRBD1. CDR3 length: 17 amino acids. Unmatched junction bases numbered 8, after V lost 2 bases and J lost 1 base. Germline V lookup: CDR1 SGHRS, CDR2 YFSETQ. The CDR3 DNA is TGCGCCAGCAGCTTATCGACAGGGGGCAGGAAGAACACTGAAGCTTTCTTT. This gives the protein CASSLSTGGRKNTEAFF.

This sequence joins TRBV4-3 and TRBJ2-2; D possibly matches TRBD1 or TRBD2 (5 bases each). Germline V gene sequence: CDR1 LGHNA, CDR2 YSLEER. The CDR3 runs 14 residues. The V end was cut by 5 bases, the J end by 2 bases, with 9 bases between. The CDR3 DNA reads as TGCGCCAGCAGCTTGAGGGGTAACACCGGGGAGCTGTTTTTT. This gives the protein CASSLRGNTGELFF.

The gene calls are TRBV27 and TRBJ2-5, with unresolved D. Trimming removed 10 bases at V and 5 bases at J, with 17 bases between. The CDR3 sequence is 13 residues long. Germline assignment: CDR1 MNHEY and CDR2 SMNVEV (reference sequence). CDR3 nucleotide sequence: TGTGCCACCCGCCCCCACTTGGGCGAGACCCAGTACTTC. This translates into CATRPHLGETQYF.

The V call is TRBV9, the J call TRBJ1-1; weak D call: TRBD1 (6 bases). Per the germline V gene, CDR1 is SGDLS and CDR2 is YYNGEE. V lost 7 bases to trimming and J lost 5 bases, with 18 bases between them. The CDR3 is 14 amino acids. The CDR3 is CASRQVGMGTEAFF. The CDR3 nucleotides read TGTGCCAGCCGACAGGTTGGGATGGGGACTGAAGCTTTCTTT.

The genes are TRBV7-2 and TRBJ2-7; possibly TRBD2 for D (6 bases). V was pared by 3 bases and J by 6 bases, with 12 bases between. The germline V gene has CDR1 SGHTA and CDR2 FQGNSA. The CDR3 length is 13 residues. The CDR3 sequence: CASSLEGSGEQYF. The DNA of the CDR3 is TGTGCCAGCAGCTTGGAGGGATCCGGCGAGCAGTACTTC.